Reported below is one T cell receptor (beta chain). The source of the sample is a study of blood T cell repertoires in COVID-19. Repertoires were generated with immunoSEQ multiplex PCR, while TCRdb's copy carries only in-frame clones and drops some. Of approximately 470,000 clones listed, approximately 83% were seen once; the top ten hold roughly 3.2%. The CDR3 totals 15 residues. Germline values: CDR1 GTSNPN, CDR2 SVGIG (reference sequence). V lost 0 bases and J lost 1; bases outside the gene matches: 4. Sample: peripheral blood. The V gene is TRBV30, the J gene TRBJ1-2; 8 nucleotides line up with TRBD1. This receptor was obtained from a human donor in a cohort sampled during active COVID-19. CDR3 loop: CAWSVPQGGNYGYTF. The CDR3 DNA reads as TGTGCCTGGAGTGTACCACAGGGGGGTAACTATGGCTACACCTTC. The full variable domain, with the rest looked up from reference TRBV30 and TRBJ1-2, is SQTIHQWPATLVQPVGSPLSLECTVEGTSNPNLYWYRQAAGRGLQLLFYSVGIGQISSEVPQNLSASRPQDRQFILSSKKLLLSDSGFYLCAWSVPQGGNYGYTFGSGTRLTVV.